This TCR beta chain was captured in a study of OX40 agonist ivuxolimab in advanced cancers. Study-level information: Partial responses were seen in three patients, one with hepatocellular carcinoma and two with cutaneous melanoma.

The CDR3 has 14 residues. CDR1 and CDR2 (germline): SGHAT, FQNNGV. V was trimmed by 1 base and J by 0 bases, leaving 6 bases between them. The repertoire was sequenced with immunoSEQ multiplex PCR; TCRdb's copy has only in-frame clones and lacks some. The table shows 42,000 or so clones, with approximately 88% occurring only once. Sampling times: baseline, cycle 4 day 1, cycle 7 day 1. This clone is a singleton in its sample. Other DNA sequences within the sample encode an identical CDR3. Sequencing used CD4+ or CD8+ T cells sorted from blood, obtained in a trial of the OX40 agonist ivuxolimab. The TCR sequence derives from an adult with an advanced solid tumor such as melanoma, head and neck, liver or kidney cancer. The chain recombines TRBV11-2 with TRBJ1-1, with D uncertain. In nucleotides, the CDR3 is TGTGCCAGCAGCTTAGGCCAGTTGAACACTGAAGCTTTCTTT. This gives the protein CASSLGQLNTEAFF.